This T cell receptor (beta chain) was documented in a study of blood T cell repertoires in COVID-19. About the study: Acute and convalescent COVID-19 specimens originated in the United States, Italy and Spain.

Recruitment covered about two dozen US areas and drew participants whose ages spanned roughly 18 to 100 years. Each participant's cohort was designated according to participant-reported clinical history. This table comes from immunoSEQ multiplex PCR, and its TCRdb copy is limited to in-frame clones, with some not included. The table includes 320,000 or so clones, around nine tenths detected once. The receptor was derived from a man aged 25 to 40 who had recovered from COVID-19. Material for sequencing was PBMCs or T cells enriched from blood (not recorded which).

The CDR3 reads CASSDLGSGSPLHF. DNA for the CDR3: TGTGCCAGCAGTGATCTGGGCAGTGGCTCACCCCTCCACTTT. The chain is built from TRBV25-1 and TRBJ1-6; D unresolved. From germline, CDR1 is MGHDK and CDR2 SYGVNS. CDR3 size: 14 residues. The V and J ends lost 3 bases and 10 bases respectively, with 13 bases between them.